This T cell receptor beta chain was documented in a study of T cells in Graves' hyperthyroidism and ophthalmopathy. Amplified TCR beta CDR3 regions came from RNA transcripts. The HTBI primer set served for first-round RT-PCR of the TCR CDR3. TCRdb re-called the multiplex PCR reads through MiXCR, storing one row per CDR3 protein. The repertoire holds fewer than 450,000 distinct CDR3 sequences, with about 15% as singletons. The CDR3 is 15 residues long. Deletions cut 7 bases from V and 8 bases from J, with 25 bases between. Germline assignment: CDR1 DFQATT and CDR2 SNEGSKA (reference sequence). The sequencing sample was made of blood. The V gene is TRBV20-1, the J gene TRBJ2-3; TRBD2 is a possible D gene (6 bases). The TCR was taken from a woman aged 25 to 39 with Graves' hyperthyroidism that later progressed to Graves' ophthalmopathy. Here the CDR3 DNA reads TGCAGTGGAAGCGCCGGGACTTTGGTCTTGGGTACGCAGTATTTT. This gives the protein CSGSAGTLVLGTQYF.